This TCR beta chain was obtained from a study of T cell responses to AZD1222 COVID-19 vaccine. General observations from the study: Two AZD1222 doses significantly raised spike-specific TCR breadth and depth over controls.

Trimming removed 0 bases from V and 0 bases from J, with 12 bases in between. The CDR3 length is 17 residues. CDR1 is LGHNA, CDR2 YNFKEQ, per germline. Using immunoSEQ multiplex PCR, the repertoire was profiled, and TCRdb retains in-frame clones only, with some absent. The sample contains approximately 110,000 clones, approximately 90% of which appear only once. This clone has only one observation. Antigen unknown. This chain uses TRBV4-2 with TRBJ2-1, with a possible D match to TRBD1 (6 bases). The source is an adult who received the AZD1222 COVID-19 vaccine. The specimen comprised peripheral blood, sampled 28 days after the second AZD1222 dose. In DNA, the CDR3 is TGTGCCAGCAGCCAAGATAGGGGGTTAAGCTCCTACAATGAGCAGTTCTTC. Amino acids: CASSQDRGLSSYNEQFF.